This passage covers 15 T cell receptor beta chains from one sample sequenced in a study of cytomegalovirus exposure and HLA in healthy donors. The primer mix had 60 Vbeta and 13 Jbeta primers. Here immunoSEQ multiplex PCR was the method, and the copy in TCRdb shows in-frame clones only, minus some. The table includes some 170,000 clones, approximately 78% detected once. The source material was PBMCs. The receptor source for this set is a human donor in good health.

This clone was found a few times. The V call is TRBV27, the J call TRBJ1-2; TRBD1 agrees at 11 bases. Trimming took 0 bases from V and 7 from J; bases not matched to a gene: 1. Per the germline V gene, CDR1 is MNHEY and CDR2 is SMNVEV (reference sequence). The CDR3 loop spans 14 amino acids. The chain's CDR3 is CASSLSDRGLGYTF. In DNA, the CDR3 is TGTGCCAGCAGTTTATCGGACAGGGGGCTTGGCTACACCTTC.

CDR3 DNA sequence: TGTGCCAGCAGCGCAGAAGAGACCCAGTACTTC. Translated: CASSAEETQYF. The rearrangement uses TRBV9 and TRBJ2-5; D is unresolved. The CDR3 extends over 11 amino acids. The germline CDR1 and CDR2 sequences are SGDLS and YYNGEE. V lost 3 bases, J lost 3 bases, and 3 bases lay in between.

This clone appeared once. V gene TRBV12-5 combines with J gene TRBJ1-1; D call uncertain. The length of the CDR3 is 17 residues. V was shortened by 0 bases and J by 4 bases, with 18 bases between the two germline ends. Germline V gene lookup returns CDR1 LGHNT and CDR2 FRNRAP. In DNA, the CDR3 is TGTGCTAGTGGTTTGGTATATCTGGGTAGGGAGGGCACTGAAGCTTTCTTT. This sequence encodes CASGLVYLGREGTEAFF. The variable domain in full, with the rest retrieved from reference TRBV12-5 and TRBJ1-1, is DARVTQTPRHKVTEMGQEVTMRCQPILGHNTVFWYRQTMMQGLELLAYFRNRAPLDDSGMPKDRFSAEMPDATLATLKIQPSEPRDSAVYFCASGLVYLGREGTEAFFGQGTRLTVV.

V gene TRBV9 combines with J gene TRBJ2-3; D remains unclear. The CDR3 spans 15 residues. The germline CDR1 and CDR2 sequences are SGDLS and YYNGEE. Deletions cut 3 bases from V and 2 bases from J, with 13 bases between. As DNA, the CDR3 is TGTGCCAGCAGCGGACGACACCACGTCACAGATACGCAGTATTTT. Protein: CASSGRHHVTDTQYF.

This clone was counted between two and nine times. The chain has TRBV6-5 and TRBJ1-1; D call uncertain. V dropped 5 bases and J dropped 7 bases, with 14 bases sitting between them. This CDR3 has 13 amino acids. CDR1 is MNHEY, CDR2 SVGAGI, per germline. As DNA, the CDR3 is TGTGCCAGCAGTGCACATCTCGATAATGAAGCTTTCTTT. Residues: CASSAHLDNEAFF.

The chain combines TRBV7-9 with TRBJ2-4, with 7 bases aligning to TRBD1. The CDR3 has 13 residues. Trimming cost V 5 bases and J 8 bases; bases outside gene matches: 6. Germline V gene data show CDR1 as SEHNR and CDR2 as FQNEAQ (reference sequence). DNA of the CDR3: TGTGCCAGCAGCCAACAGGGGTCGGACATTCAGTACTTC. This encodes CASSQQGSDIQYF.

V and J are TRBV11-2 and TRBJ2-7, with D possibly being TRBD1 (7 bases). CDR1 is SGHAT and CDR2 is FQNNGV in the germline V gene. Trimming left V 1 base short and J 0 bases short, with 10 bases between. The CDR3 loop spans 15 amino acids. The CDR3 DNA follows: TGTGCCAGCAGCTTAGGCAGGGGGGCCTCCTACGAGCAGTACTTC. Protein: CASSLGRGASYEQYF.

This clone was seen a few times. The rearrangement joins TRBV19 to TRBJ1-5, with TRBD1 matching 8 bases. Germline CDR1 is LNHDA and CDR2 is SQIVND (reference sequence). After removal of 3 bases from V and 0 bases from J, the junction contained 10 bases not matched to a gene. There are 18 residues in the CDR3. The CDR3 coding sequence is TGTGCCAGTAGTATGGCAGGGGGCGATGTGTTTAGCAATCAGCCCCAGCATTTT. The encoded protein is CASSMAGGDVFSNQPQHF.

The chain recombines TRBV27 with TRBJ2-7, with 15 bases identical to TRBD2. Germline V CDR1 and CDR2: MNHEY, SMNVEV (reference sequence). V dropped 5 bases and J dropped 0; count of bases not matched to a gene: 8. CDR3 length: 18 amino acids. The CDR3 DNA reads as TGTGCCAGCAGTCCCCGGGGACTAGCGGGGGGACCCTCCTACGAGCAGTACTTC. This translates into CASSPRGLAGGPSYEQYF.

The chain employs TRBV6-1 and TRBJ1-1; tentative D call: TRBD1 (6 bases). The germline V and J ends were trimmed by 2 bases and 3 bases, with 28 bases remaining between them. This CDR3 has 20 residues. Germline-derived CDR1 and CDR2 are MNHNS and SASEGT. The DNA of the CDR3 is TGTGCCAGCAGTGAAAGTGTTGGGGCAAGAACTCTTCCAGGGGACACTGAAGCTTTCTTT. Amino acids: CASSESVGARTLPGDTEAFF.

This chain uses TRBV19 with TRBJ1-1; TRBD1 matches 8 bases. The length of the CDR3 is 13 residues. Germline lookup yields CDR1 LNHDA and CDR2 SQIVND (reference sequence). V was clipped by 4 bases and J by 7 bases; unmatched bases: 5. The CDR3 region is CASSTGQGGEAFF. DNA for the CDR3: TGTGCCAGTAGTACCGGACAGGGAGGTGAAGCTTTCTTT. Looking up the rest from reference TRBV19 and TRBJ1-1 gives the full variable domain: DGGITQSPKYLFRKEGQNVTLSCEQNLNHDAMYWYRQDPGQGLRLIYYSQIVNDFQKGDIAEGYSVSREKKESFPLTVTSAQKNPTAFYLCASSTGQGGEAFFGQGTRLTVV.

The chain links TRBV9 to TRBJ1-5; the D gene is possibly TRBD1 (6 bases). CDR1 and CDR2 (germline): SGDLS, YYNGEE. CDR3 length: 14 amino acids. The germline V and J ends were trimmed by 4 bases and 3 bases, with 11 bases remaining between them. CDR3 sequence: CASSKTGNNQPQHF. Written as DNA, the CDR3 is TGTGCCAGCAGCAAAACAGGGAACAATCAGCCCCAGCATTTT.

This chain's CDR3 is CASSSTGTENYGYTF. DNA for the CDR3: TGTGCCAGCAGCTCAACCGGGACAGAGAACTATGGCTACACCTTC. The rearrangement uses TRBV5-6 and TRBJ1-2, with 7 bases identical to TRBD1. Germline-derived CDR1 and CDR2 are SGHDT and YYEEEE. With 3 bases clipped from V and 2 bases from J, the junction kept 7 bases outside the gene matches. The CDR3 loop spans 15 amino acids.

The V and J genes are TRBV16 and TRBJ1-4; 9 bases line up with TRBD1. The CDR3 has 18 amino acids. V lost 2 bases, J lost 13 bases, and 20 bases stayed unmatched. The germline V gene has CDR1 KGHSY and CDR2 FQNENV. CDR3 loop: CASSQNPNLRDREAGLFF. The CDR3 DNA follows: TGTGCCAGCAGCCAAAACCCTAACCTCCGGGACAGGGAAGCTGGACTGTTTTTT. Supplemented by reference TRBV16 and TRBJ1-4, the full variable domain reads GEEVAQTPKHLVRGEGQKAKLYCAPIKGHSYVFWYQQVLKNEFKFLISFQNENVFDETGMPKERFSAKCLPNSPCSLEIQATKLEDSAVYFCASSQNPNLRDREAGLFFGSGTQLSVL.

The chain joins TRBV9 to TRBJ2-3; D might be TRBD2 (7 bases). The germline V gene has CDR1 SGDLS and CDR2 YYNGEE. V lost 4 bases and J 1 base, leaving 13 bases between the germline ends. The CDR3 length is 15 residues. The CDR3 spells CASSPGGRGTDTQYF. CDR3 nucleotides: TGTGCCAGCAGCCCCGGGGGGCGTGGCACAGATACGCAGTATTTT. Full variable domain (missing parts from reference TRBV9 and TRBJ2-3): DSGVTQTPKHLITATGQRVTLRCSPRSGDLSVYWYQQSLDQGLQFLIQYYNGEERAKGNILERFSAQQFPDLHSELNLSSLELGDSALYFCASSPGGRGTDTQYFGPGTRLTVL.